The subject of this entry is one T cell receptor (beta chain). As yet, its antigen is unknown. The primer mix had 60 Vbeta and 13 Jbeta primers. Produced via immunoSEQ multiplex PCR; TCRdb's table is partial and in-frame only. Among 180,000 or so clones listed, 75% to 80% were seen once. The data stem from a study of cytomegalovirus exposure and HLA in healthy donors. General study findings and limits: The CMV antigen specificity of three CMV-associated chains was confirmed through in vitro analysis.

The CDR3 covers 16 residues. Germline CDR1 and CDR2: MGHRA and YSYEKL. Between the trimmed V and J ends, which lost 4 bases and 7 bases, there was a span of 19 bases. Sequenced: PBMCs. The chain links TRBV4-1 to TRBJ1-4; possibly TRBD1 for D (6 bases). This TCR derives from a man in his fifties or sixties in good health and CMV-seropositive. CDR3 protein: CASSPSGTQGVEKLFF. The CDR3 nucleotides are TGCGCCAGCAGCCCGTCCGGGACACAAGGTGTTGAAAAACTGTTTTTT.